These T cell receptor beta chains were read from a single sample in a study of T cell responses to AZD1222 COVID-19 vaccine. Produced via immunoSEQ multiplex PCR; TCRdb's table is partial and in-frame only. The profile covers some 100,000 clones, with approximately 91% appearing a single time and 20% to 25% taken by the ten largest. Sequencing was performed on peripheral blood, taken on day 0 of AZD1222 vaccination. The receptor set was obtained from an adult in good health. Each CDR3 is given with its conserved first and last residue. D genes are given only for firm matches. Rows give clone size only sometimes, using once, few, many, or a class for an expanded clone.

CDR3aa | CDR3nt | abundance | j_gene | v_gene | len | d_gene
CASSMTFTGQGQPQHF | TGTGCCAGTAGTATGACTTTCACCGGGCAGGGTCAGCCCCAGCATTTT | once | TRBJ1-5 | TRBV19 | 16 | -
CASSQSDEQFF | TGTGCCAGCAGCCAATCAGATGAGCAGTTCTTC | once | TRBJ2-1 | TRBV4-2 | 11 | -
CASSFTGGTGELFF | TGTGCCAGCAGTTTTACAGGGGGAACCGGGGAGCTGTTTTTT | - | TRBJ2-2 | TRBV28 | 14 | TRBD1
CASSFYNSERETQYF | TGCGCCAGCAGCTTTTATAATTCAGAGCGGGAGACCCAGTACTTC | - | TRBJ2-5 | TRBV5-1 | 15 | -
CASSQGGASGVYNEQFF | TGTGCCAGCAGCCAAGGGGGTGCGAGCGGGGTATACAATGAGCAGTTCTTC | - | TRBJ2-1 | TRBV14 | 17 | TRBD2
CASTPVEWSNQPQHF | TGTGCCAGTACCCCGGTCGAATGGAGCAATCAGCCCCAGCATTTT | - | TRBJ1-5 | TRBV19 | 15 | -
CASSAGRSNQPQHF | TGTGCCAGCAGTGCGGGACGAAGCAATCAGCCCCAGCATTTT | - | TRBJ1-5 | TRBV2 | 14 | -
CASSLGPGGSGNTIYF | TGTGCCAGCAGCTTAGGTCCAGGGGGCTCAGGAAACACCATATATTTT | - | TRBJ1-3 | TRBV7-2 | 16 | TRBD1
CASSLGGGRSNQPQHF | TGTGCCAGCAGCTTAGGTGGGGGGCGAAGCAATCAGCCCCAGCATTTT | - | TRBJ1-5 | TRBV7-2 | 16 | -
CASSTGTALGYGYTF | TGTGCCAGCAGTACTGGGACGGCTCTGGGTTATGGCTACACCTTC | few | TRBJ1-2 | TRBV28 | 15 | -
CASSRQYNSPLHF | TGTGCCAGCAGCCGACAGTATAATTCACCCCTCCACTTT | - | TRBJ1-6 | TRBV14 | 13 | -
CASSQGRFGRPGELFF | TGTGCCAGCAGCCAAGGTCGTTTTGGGAGGCCCGGGGAGCTGTTTTTT | - | TRBJ2-2 | TRBV14 | 16 | -
CASSPPGQADSPLHF | TGTGCCAGCAGCCCGCCGGGCCAGGCGGATTCACCCCTCCACTTT | - | TRBJ1-6 | TRBV4-2 | 15 | -
CASSHHTGGRTGELFF | TGCGCCAGCAGCCATCACACAGGGGGCCGAACCGGGGAGCTGTTTTTT | once | TRBJ2-2 | TRBV4-3 | 16 | TRBD1
CASSRVGQGEQFF | TGCGCCAGCAGCCGCGTGGGACAGGGTGAGCAGTTCTTC | - | TRBJ2-1 | TRBV4-1 | 13 | TRBD1
CASSPGTGAGANVLTF | TGTGCCAGCAGCCCCGGGACAGGGGCTGGGGCCAACGTCCTGACTTTC | - | TRBJ2-6 | TRBV2 | 16 | TRBD1
CASRTSGEYF | TGTGCCAGCAGGACTAGCGGGGAGTACTTC | - | TRBJ2-5 | TRBV2 | 10 | TRBD2
CASRLQGVEKLFF | TGTGCCAGCAGGTTACAGGGGGTTGAAAAACTGTTTTTT | - | TRBJ1-4 | TRBV6-5 | 13 | TRBD1
CASSQDLPGHQYF | TGTGCCAGCAGCCAAGATCTCCCGGGACACCAGTACTTC | - | TRBJ2-5 | TRBV3-1/TRBV3-2 | 13 | -
CASSWRTGATYEQYF | TGTGCCAGCAGCTGGAGGACAGGGGCTACCTACGAGCAGTACTTC | - | TRBJ2-7 | TRBV5-6 | 15 | TRBD1
CASSLPGAAQLSSYNEQFF | TGTGCCAGCAGCCTTCCTGGGGCAGCCCAATTAAGCTCCTACAATGAGCAGTTCTTC | - | TRBJ2-1 | TRBV3-1/TRBV3-2 | 19 | -
CATAQGNTEAFF | TGTGCCACCGCCCAAGGGAACACTGAAGCTTTCTTT | - | TRBJ1-1 | TRBV18 | 12 | -
CASSAGDRFLNTEAFF | TGTGCCAGCAGCGCGGGGGACAGATTCTTGAACACTGAAGCTTTCTTT | - | TRBJ1-1 | TRBV11-2 | 16 | TRBD1
CASSLRGASANQPQHF | TGTGCCAGCAGTTTACGGGGGGCGTCAGCTAATCAGCCCCAGCATTTT | once | TRBJ1-5 | TRBV27 | 16 | -
CASSLQGARAWEQYF | TGTGCCAGCAGCTTGCAGGGGGCGCGGGCGTGGGAGCAGTACTTC | - | TRBJ2-7 | TRBV5-4 | 15 | TRBD1
CASSYSIQGAYGYTF | TGTGCCAGCAGTTACTCGATTCAAGGGGCCTATGGCTACACCTTC | - | TRBJ1-2 | TRBV6-5 | 15 | -
CASNPEPTNYGYTF | TGCGCCAGCAACCCGGAACCTACTAACTATGGCTACACCTTC | - | TRBJ1-2 | TRBV5-1 | 14 | -
CASQPRTGRLANYGYTF | TGCGCCAGCCAACCTCGGACAGGGCGGTTAGCTAACTATGGCTACACCTTC | - | TRBJ1-2 | TRBV5-1 | 17 | TRBD1
CASSISPTGIGNTIYF | TGTGCCAGTAGTATCAGCCCGACAGGGATTGGAAACACCATATATTTT | - | TRBJ1-3 | TRBV19 | 16 | TRBD1
CASSSGTDLWEQYF | TGTGCCAGTAGTTCCGGGACAGACCTATGGGAGCAGTACTTC | - | TRBJ2-7 | TRBV19 | 14 | TRBD1
CASSELAGGPDTQYF | TGTGCCAGCAGTGAACTAGCGGGGGGGCCAGATACGCAGTATTTT | - | TRBJ2-3 | TRBV6-1 | 15 | TRBD2
CASNTTPNTEAFF | TGTGCCAGCAATACGACACCGAACACTGAAGCTTTCTTT | - | TRBJ1-1 | TRBV6-5 | 13 | -
CASSLRQGRDGGNTIYF | TGTGCCAGCAGCCTCAGACAGGGGAGGGATGGAGGAAACACCATATATTTT | - | TRBJ1-3 | TRBV9 | 17 | TRBD1
CASSNGDTAYEQYF | TGTGCCAGCTCAAATGGGGACACCGCCTACGAGCAGTACTTC | - | TRBJ2-7 | TRBV18 | 14 | -
CASRGTGNTGELFF | TGTGCTAGCAGAGGGACAGGGAACACCGGGGAGCTGTTTTTT | - | TRBJ2-2 | TRBV7-7 | 14 | TRBD1
CASSLVLGQGNTEAFF | TGTGCCAGCAGCTTAGTGTTGGGACAGGGGAACACTGAAGCTTTCTTT | - | TRBJ1-1 | TRBV7-8 | 16 | TRBD1
CASSDGGTTYYEQYF | TGTGCCAGCAGTGATGGGGGGACTACGTACTACGAGCAGTACTTC | - | TRBJ2-7 | TRBV6-1 | 15 | TRBD2
CASTQEAGAENQPQHF | TGTGCCAGCACCCAAGAGGCGGGAGCGGAAAATCAGCCCCAGCATTTT | - | TRBJ1-5 | TRBV2 | 16 | -
CASSSMVAVSYEQYF | TGTGCCAGCAGTTCGATGGTGGCGGTCTCCTACGAGCAGTACTTC | - | TRBJ2-7 | TRBV28 | 15 | -
CASSQDVASYEQYF | TGTGCCAGCAGCCAAGATGTCGCCTCCTACGAGCAGTACTTC | - | TRBJ2-7 | TRBV3-1/TRBV3-2 | 14 | -
CASSPRGITPTNEKLFF | TGTGCCAGCTCACCACGGGGGATAACCCCAACTAATGAAAAACTGTTTTTT | - | TRBJ1-4 | TRBV18 | 17 | -
CASSQGLTSGGSSSTDTQYF | TGTGCCAGCAGCCAGGGGTTGACTAGCGGGGGTTCCTCTAGCACAGATACGCAGTATTTT | once | TRBJ2-3 | TRBV11-3 | 20 | TRBD2
CASSYSPWAMDNEQFF | TGTGCCAGCAGTTACTCGCCTTGGGCCATGGACAATGAGCAGTTCTTC | - | TRBJ2-1 | TRBV6-2/TRBV6-3 | 16 | -